The rows below give T cell receptor beta chains drawn from one sample of a study of OX40 agonist ivuxolimab in advanced cancers. Profiled with immunoSEQ multiplex PCR; TCRdb holds only in-frame clones, not every one. This sample carries 43,000 or so clones, around 77% of them seen once, and the ten largest clones take around 2.5%. The specimen was CD4+ or CD8+ T cells sorted from blood, collected in a trial of the OX40 agonist ivuxolimab. Every receptor here comes from an adult with an advanced solid tumor such as melanoma, head and neck, liver or kidney cancer. The CDR3 runs from the conserved cysteine through the conserved F or W. The order of the fields is clone size, J gene, V gene, D gene, CDR3 protein, CDR3 DNA. A D gene is named only where the DNA matches it firmly. Only some rows state a clone size, as once, few, many or a class for expanded clones.

few | TRBJ2-2 | TRBV19 | TRBD1 | CASSTRQGAGTGELFF | TGTGCCAGTAGTACCAGACAGGGGGCCGGGACCGGGGAGCTGTTTTTT
. | TRBJ2-2 | TRBV5-4 | . | CASSSGGLSNTGELFF | TGTGCCAGCAGCTCAGGGGGACTGTCGAACACCGGGGAGCTGTTTTTT
few | TRBJ1-2 | TRBV2 | . | CASSREMGYTF | TGTGCCAGCAGCCGGGAGATGGGGTACACCTTC
. | TRBJ1-2 | TRBV28 | TRBD1 | CASRGTGGPTNYGYTF | TGTGCCAGCAGGGGGACAGGGGGCCCTACCAACTATGGCTACACCTTC
. | TRBJ2-1 | TRBV9 | . | CASSGRDSTNNEQFF | TGTGCCAGCAGCGGCCGGGACTCTACTAACAATGAGCAGTTCTTC
. | TRBJ2-2 | TRBV5-4 | TRBD1 | CASSPGTGASHTGELFF | TGTGCCAGCAGCCCCGGGACAGGGGCTTCTCACACCGGGGAGCTGTTTTTT
. | TRBJ1-3 | TRBV5-1 | . | CASSLGGIQNTIYF | TGCGCCAGCAGCTTGGGGGGCATACAGAACACCATATATTTT
. | TRBJ2-2 | TRBV30 | . | CAWGGSAGVSTGELFF | TGTGCCTGGGGGGGCTCTGCGGGAGTAAGCACCGGGGAGCTGTTTTTT
. | TRBJ2-1 | TRBV2 | . | CASSGTSGGEQFF | TGTGCCAGCAGTGGGACCTCCGGGGGTGAGCAGTTCTTC
. | TRBJ1-2 | TRBV11-2 | . | CASSNLGFGYTF | TGTGCCAGCAGCAACTTAGGGTTTGGCTACACCTTC
. | TRBJ2-1 | TRBV5-1 | TRBD2 | CASSLEAGIMGDEQFF | TGCGCCAGCAGCTTAGAAGCGGGAATAATGGGCGATGAACAGTTCTTC
. | TRBJ2-7 | TRBV28 | . | CASSRQAEEQYF | TGTGCCAGCAGTAGACAGGCGGAGGAGCAGTACTTC
. | TRBJ1-1 | TRBV5-4 | . | CASSGGMNTEAFF | TGTGCCAGCAGCGGGGGCATGAACACTGAAGCTTTCTTT
. | TRBJ1-2 | TRBV6-1 | TRBD1 | CASSARQGEGYTF | TGTGCCAGCAGTGCTCGGCAGGGGGAGGGCTACACCTTC
. | TRBJ1-3 | TRBV30 | . | CAGGGLLGNTIYF | TGTGCCGGGGGGGGACTCTTAGGAAACACCATATATTTT
. | TRBJ2-2 | TRBV4-2 | . | CASSLPIFGELFF | TGTGCCAGCAGCTTGCCGATATTCGGGGAGCTGTTTTTT
few | TRBJ1-1 | TRBV27 | . | CASSRNRENTEAFF | TGTGCCAGCAGTCGAAACAGAGAGAACACTGAAGCTTTCTTT
. | TRBJ1-6 | TRBV6-1 | TRBD1 | CASSEVPQGAYSPLHF | TGTGCCAGCAGTGAGGTCCCACAGGGGGCTTATTCACCCCTCCACTTT
. | TRBJ1-5 | TRBV6-5 | TRBD1 | CASNPGQGLNQPQHF | TGTGCCAGCAACCCGGGACAGGGGCTCAATCAGCCCCAGCATTTT